One sample yielded the 3 T cell receptor beta chains listed below, sequenced in a study of blood T cell repertoires in COVID-19 (dated by TCRdb to 2018 to 2020). Library preparation was by the immunoSEQ multiplex PCR assay. What TCRdb holds here is the immuneACCESS table cut down to in-frame rearrangements. Part of the clones is not present; checked against another copy, under half of the missing clones reflect an unresolved V gene, and the others are unexplained. The sample table lists roughly 220,000 clones, about four fifths of them with a count of one. Approximately 1.4% of the sample goes to the ten largest clones. The sequenced material came from PBMCs or T cells enriched from blood (not recorded which). These receptors were collected from a woman aged 35 to 49 with acute COVID-19.

This rearrangement joins TRBV28 to TRBJ2-7; TRBD2 matches at 9 bases. V gave up 5 bases and J gave up 7 bases; unmatched junction bases: 9. CDR3 size: 14 residues. From germline, CDR1 is MDHEN and CDR2 SYDVKM. CDR3: CASSPPGAGGEQYF. CDR3 DNA sequence: TGTGCCAGCAGTCCCCCGGGGGCGGGGGGGGAGCAGTACTTC. Full variable domain (rest looked up from reference TRBV28 and TRBJ2-7): DVKVTQSSRYLVKRTGEKVFLECVQDMDHENMFWYRQDPGLGLRLIYFSYDVKMKEKGDIPEGYSVSREKKERFSLILESASTNQTSMYLCASSPPGAGGEQYFGPGTRLTVT.

The chain recombines TRBV3-1 (or the pseudogene TRBV3-2) with TRBJ2-7; D remains ambiguous. The CDR3 spans 13 residues. Trimming removed 1 base from V and 0 bases from J, with 4 bases in between. Germline V gives CDR1 LGHDT, CDR2 YNNKEL (reference sequence). The CDR3 loop is CASSQGYSYEQYF. The CDR3 coding sequence is TGTGCCAGCAGCCAAGGTTACTCCTACGAGCAGTACTTC.

V gene TRBV5-4 combines with J gene TRBJ2-1; D possibly corresponds to TRBD2 (6 bases). Germline CDR1 and CDR2: SGHNT and YYREEE (reference sequence). The CDR3 has 15 residues. Trimming took 4 bases from V and 5 from J, leaving 16 bases between them. The CDR3 sequence is CASSRPIGGDNEQFF. CDR3 bases: TGTGCCAGCAGCCGCCCAATAGGAGGGGACAATGAGCAGTTCTTC.